This TCR beta chain was sequenced in a study of blood T cell repertoires in COVID-19. Produced via immunoSEQ multiplex PCR; TCRdb's table is partial and in-frame only. Among 150,000 to 200,000 clones, approximately 85% were seen once, and the ten largest hold approximately 12%. The CDR3 has 16 amino acids. The V end was cut by 1 base, the J end by 10 bases, with 20 bases between. The germline V gene encodes CDR1 LGHNA and CDR2 YSLEER. V gene TRBV4-3 combines with J gene TRBJ2-1; D perhaps matches TRBD2 (6 bases). The source of this sequence is a middle-aged man who had recovered from COVID-19. The sample consisted of PBMCs or T cells enriched from blood (not recorded which). The CDR3 bases are TGCGCCAGCAGCCAAGGGCAGGAGGGCCCTGCGGGAGAGCAGTTCTTC. It codes for CASSQGQEGPAGEQFF.